Shown below are 15 T cell receptor beta chains from a single sample sequenced in a study of human T cells and chemical hapten exposure. TCRdb processed the RACE reads anew with MiXCR; each CDR3 protein has one entry. The table shows some 39,000 distinct CDR3 sequences, with 6.5% to 8% occurring only once. The time point was: pre-sensitization, week 0. Treatment specified: therapeutic diphenylcyclopropenone sensitization with weekly scalp DPC. The sequencing used whole blood, collected in connection with sensitization to the hapten diphenylcyclopropenone (DPC). These receptors all come from a woman aged 45-60 years with alopecia areata. Some clones in this sample may be carry-over from other donors' samples.

This clonotype was counted at least ten times. This chain connects TRBV7-2 to TRBJ2-1, with 12 bases matching TRBD2. This CDR3 is 16 amino acids long. Unmatched junction bases numbered 10, after V lost 5 bases and J lost 8 bases. Per the germline V gene, CDR1 is SGHTA and CDR2 is FQGNSA. The CDR3: CASSPAASGRVYEQFF. The CDR3 coding sequence is TGTGCCAGCAGCCCCGCCGCTAGCGGGAGGGTTTATGAGCAGTTCTTC.

This clonotype was counted at least ten times. The CDR3 coding sequence is TGCAGTGCTAGAGATCCCACCGGACAGGGGAACACTGAAGCTTTCTTT. Translated: CSARDPTGQGNTEAFF. This chain uses TRBV20-1 with TRBJ1-1; TRBD1 aligns across 8 bases. Trimming removed 0 bases from V and 1 base from J; junction bases left unmatched: 7. This CDR3 has 16 amino acids. Germline V lookup: CDR1 DFQATT, CDR2 SNEGSKA (reference sequence).

This clonotype was detected a few times. The chain combines TRBV6-5 with TRBJ2-7; 8 nucleotides align to TRBD2. The ends lost 6 bases at V and 3 bases at J; junction bases unmatched: 4. CDR1 and CDR2 (germline): MNHEY, SVGAGI. The CDR3 runs to 13 residues. CDR3 in DNA: TGTGCCAGCAGAAGCGGGAGTAGCTACGAGCAGTACTTC. Translation: CASRSGSSYEQYF.

In this sample, this clonotype turned up many times. The chain uses TRBV6-5 and TRBJ1-1, with D unclear. Trimming left V 0 bases short and J 4 bases short, with 9 bases between. This CDR3 is 14 amino acids long. Germline assignment: CDR1 MNHEY and CDR2 SVGAGI. The CDR3 reads CASSYSLWSTEAFF. As DNA, the CDR3 is TGTGCCAGCAGTTACTCCCTTTGGTCCACTGAAGCTTTCTTT.

This clonotype was recorded at least ten times. V gene TRBV3-1 combines with J gene TRBJ1-2, with a possible D match to TRBD1 (6 bases). The V gene lost 4 bases and the J gene lost 3 bases, with 12 bases spanning the gap. This CDR3 is 14 amino acids long. Germline V gives CDR1 LGHDT, CDR2 YNNKEL (reference sequence). CDR3 sequence reads: CASSPMGGDYGYTF. CDR3 in DNA: TGTGCCAGCAGCCCAATGGGGGGCGACTATGGCTACACCTTC. The full variable domain, completed using reference TRBV3-1 and TRBJ1-2, is DTAVSQTPKYLVTQMGNDKSIKCEQNLGHDTMYWYKQDSKKFLKIMFSYNNKELIINETVPNRFSPKSPDKAHLNLHINSLELGDSAVYFCASSPMGGDYGYTFGSGTRLTVV.

This clonotype was detected ten times or more. V is TRBV7-8 and J is TRBJ2-1; 10 bases agree with TRBD2. J lost 0 bases, V lost 4 bases, and 6 bases had no gene match. The CDR3 is 17 amino acids. Germline CDR1 SGHVS, CDR2 FQNEAQ. The CDR3 protein is CASSSRSSGSSYNEQFF. The CDR3 nucleotides are TGTGCCAGCAGCTCCCGATCTAGCGGGAGCTCCTACAATGAGCAGTTCTTC.

This clonotype showed up many times. The chain joins TRBV12-5 to TRBJ1-1; TRBD1 is a possible D gene (5 bases). V was pared by 4 bases and J by 11 bases, with 20 bases between. The CDR3 sequence is 14 residues long. Germline V CDR1 and CDR2: LGHNT, FRNRAP. CDR3 loop: CASGYGDGWRSAFF. CDR3 coding DNA: TGTGCTAGTGGTTATGGGGACGGGTGGAGGAGTGCTTTCTTT.

Ten or more counts support this clonotype. The chain uses TRBV18 and TRBJ2-2; D uncertain. This CDR3 spans 14 amino acids. CDR1 is KGHSH and CDR2 is LQKENI in the germline V gene. V was clipped by 2 bases and J by 2 bases, with 6 bases between them. The CDR3 DNA sequence: TGTGCCAGCTCACCAAACAGAAACACCGGGGAGCTGTTTTTT. Amino acid sequence: CASSPNRNTGELFF.

This clonotype has only a few counts. The V gene is TRBV29-1, the J gene TRBJ1-5, with a possible D match to TRBD1 (5 bases). Looked up from germline, CDR1 is SQVTM and CDR2 is ANQGSEA. The CDR3 length is 13 residues. V lost 4 bases to trimming and J lost 4 bases, with 11 bases between them. The CDR3 spells CSVAGGINQPQHF. The CDR3, as DNA: TGCAGCGTTGCGGGGGGGATTAATCAGCCCCAGCATTTT.

Many counts were recorded for this clonotype. The chain employs TRBV18 and TRBJ1-1; tentative D call: TRBD1 (6 bases). Germline V lookup: CDR1 KGHSH, CDR2 LQKENI. The CDR3 covers 14 residues. V lost 4 bases to trimming and J lost 0 bases, with 9 bases between them. This chain's CDR3 is CASSRDKVNTEAFF. CDR3 nucleotide sequence: TGTGCCAGCTCACGGGACAAGGTGAACACTGAAGCTTTCTTT.

Only a few counts were recorded for this clonotype. The J gene is TRBJ1-5, the V gene TRBV28, with 8 bases that match TRBD1. Germline trimming cut 7 bases from V and 6 bases from J; bases unmatched to any gene: 17. This CDR3 comprises 17 residues. CDR1 MDHEN and CDR2 SYDVKM come from the germline V gene. The CDR3 bases are TGTGCCAGCAACAAGGGACAGGCGACGCATCGCGGTCAGCCCCAGCATTTT. As protein: CASNKGQATHRGQPQHF.

The sample holds a few counts of this clonotype. The rearrangement links TRBV29-1 to TRBJ2-3; D not resolved. The CDR3 consists of 12 residues. Per germline, CDR1 SQVTM and CDR2 ANQGSEA. Deletions cut 8 bases from V and 2 bases from J, with 11 bases between. The CDR3 nucleotides read TGCAGCATCCGGACCATCACAGATACGCAGTATTTT. As protein: CSIRTITDTQYF.

This clonotype was counted at least ten times. CDR3 sequence: CASSRSAGGVDTQYF. The CDR3, as DNA: TGCGCCAGCAGCCGGTCAGCGGGAGGAGTTGATACGCAGTATTTT. This chain links TRBV4-3 with TRBJ2-3; the match to TRBD2 covers 9 bases. Germline CDR1 reads LGHNA; CDR2 reads YSLEER. There are 15 residues in the CDR3. V was pared by 4 bases and J by 6 bases, with 8 bases of the junction left unmatched.

J is TRBJ2-1 and V is TRBV3-2; no check of the table's D call, TRBD2, against the DNA was made. TRBV3-2 is deemed a pseudogene. This CDR3 is 16 amino acids long. CDR3 loop: CASSPILAGGGNEQFF. CDR3 DNA sequence: TGTGCCAGCAGCCCCATACTAGCGGGAGGAGGCAATGAGCAGTTCTTC.

This clonotype showed up many times. The chain is built from TRBV18 and TRBJ1-6; D remains unclear. Germline loops: CDR1 KGHSH, CDR2 LQKENI. This CDR3 region has 15 residues. Trimming took off 6 bases at V and 5 bases at J, with 14 bases between the two ends. The DNA for the CDR3 is TGTGCCAGCTCGAACCGGGAGAGAAATAATTCACCCCTCCACTTT. This gives the protein CASSNRERNNSPLHF.